Listed below are T cell receptor beta chains from one sample, sequenced in a study of blood T cell repertoires in COVID-19. TCRdb keeps only in-frame clones here, not all; method: immunoSEQ multiplex PCR. The sample carries some 250,000 clones, over 75% recorded once. The material sequenced was peripheral blood. The receptors originated from a human donor in a cohort sampled during active COVID-19. The CDR3 runs from the conserved cysteine through the conserved F or W. A D gene is named only where the DNA matches it firmly. Rows give clone size only sometimes, using once, few, many, or a class for an expanded clone.

V: TRBV2; size: few; J: TRBJ2-5; D: TRBD2; CDR3: CASTMTSGGAQTQYF; DNA: TGTGCCAGCACCATGACTAGCGGGGGGGCGCAGACCCAGTACTTC
V: TRBV7-3; size: .; J: TRBJ2-2; D: .; CDR3: CATKEHVGTGELFF; DNA: TGTGCCACCAAGGAGCACGTGGGCACCGGGGAGCTGTTTTTT
V: TRBV7-2; size: once; J: TRBJ1-5; D: TRBD1; CDR3: CASSLTGVRQPQHF; DNA: TGTGCCAGCAGCTTAACAGGGGTAAGACAGCCCCAGCATTTT
V: TRBV4-3; size: .; J: TRBJ2-7; D: .; CDR3: CASSQDGVSEQYF; DNA: TGCGCCAGCAGCCAAGACGGAGTAAGCGAGCAGTACTTC
V: TRBV27; size: .; J: TRBJ1-2; D: TRBD1; CDR3: CASNEQGKDFRGYTF; DNA: TGTGCCAGCAATGAACAGGGGAAGGATTTTCGGGGCTACACCTTC
V: TRBV5-5; size: .; J: TRBJ1-5; D: TRBD1; CDR3: CASSLEGGLSQPQHF; DNA: TGTGCCAGCAGCTTGGAAGGGGGCTTGAGTCAGCCCCAGCATTTT
V: TRBV6-2/TRBV6-3; size: .; J: TRBJ2-5; D: .; CDR3: CASSYFPSQETQYF; DNA: TGTGCCAGCAGTTACTTCCCCAGTCAAGAGACCCAGTACTTC
V: TRBV15; size: .; J: TRBJ2-7; D: .; CDR3: CATSRDLGASATYEQYF; DNA: TGTGCCACCAGCAGAGATTTGGGAGCTAGCGCCACCTACGAGCAGTACTTC
V: TRBV30; size: .; J: TRBJ2-7; D: TRBD1; CDR3: CAWSTGGEQYF; DNA: TGTGCCTGGTCGACAGGGGGCGAGCAGTACTTC
V: TRBV27; size: .; J: TRBJ1-5; D: TRBD1; CDR3: CASRRQGIGNQPQHF; DNA: TGTGCCAGCAGAAGACAGGGGATAGGCAATCAGCCCCAGCATTTT
V: TRBV10-1; size: .; J: TRBJ2-5; D: .; CDR3: CASSPGKQETQYF; DNA: TGCGCCAGCAGTCCGGGAAAACAAGAGACCCAGTACTTC
V: TRBV4-1; size: .; J: TRBJ2-6; D: .; CDR3: CASSHSYDSGANVLTF; DNA: TGCGCCAGCAGCCACTCCTACGATTCTGGGGCCAACGTCCTGACTTTC
V: TRBV6-1; size: .; J: TRBJ1-2; D: .; CDR3: CASSETDNYGYTF; DNA: TGTGCCAGCAGTGAAACAGACAACTATGGCTACACCTTC
V: TRBV28; size: .; J: TRBJ1-1; D: .; CDR3: CASSLTGLSNTEAFF; DNA: TGTGCCAGCAGTTTGACAGGACTTTCGAACACTGAAGCTTTCTTT
V: TRBV5-6; size: .; J: TRBJ2-7; D: TRBD1; CDR3: CASSTPGTGPEQYF; DNA: TGTGCCAGCAGCACACCCGGGACAGGGCCCGAGCAGTACTTC
V: TRBV6-5; size: .; J: TRBJ1-3; D: .; CDR3: CASSYSIGGYGNTIYF; DNA: TGTGCCAGCAGTTACTCGATCGGGGGGTACGGAAACACCATATATTTT
V: TRBV19; size: .; J: TRBJ1-1; D: .; CDR3: CASAGTMNTEAFF; DNA: TGTGCCAGCGCCGGGACAATGAACACTGAAGCTTTCTTT
V: TRBV6-2/TRBV6-3; size: .; J: TRBJ1-5; D: .; CDR3: CASSPRVVDQPQHF; DNA: TGTGCCAGCAGTCCCAGGGTTGTAGATCAGCCCCAGCATTTT
V: TRBV9; size: .; J: TRBJ2-2; D: .; CDR3: CASSERQALTTGELFF; DNA: TGTGCCAGCAGCGAACGACAGGCACTAACGACCGGGGAGCTGTTTTTT
V: TRBV5-1; size: .; J: TRBJ2-6; D: .; CDR3: CASSLEQASGANVLTF; DNA: TGCGCCAGCAGCTTGGAGCAGGCCTCTGGGGCCAACGTCCTGACTTTC
V: TRBV5-1; size: .; J: TRBJ2-5; D: TRBD1; CDR3: CASSWSVGQGGETQYF; DNA: TGCGCCAGCAGCTGGAGCGTCGGACAGGGTGGAGAGACCCAGTACTTC
V: TRBV3-1/TRBV3-2; size: .; J: TRBJ1-5; D: TRBD1; CDR3: CASSQRDRGSGPQHF; DNA: TGTGCCAGCAGCCAACGGGACAGGGGCTCTGGGCCCCAGCATTTT
V: TRBV27; size: .; J: TRBJ2-7; D: TRBD1; CDR3: CASRQGQVASYEQYF; DNA: TGTGCCAGCAGACAGGGGCAGGTTGCCTCCTACGAGCAGTACTTC
V: TRBV5-6; size: once; J: TRBJ1-1; D: .; CDR3: CASSLVLRNTEAFF; DNA: TGTGCCAGCAGCTTGGTCCTGAGGAACACTGAAGCTTTCTTT
V: TRBV30; size: few; J: TRBJ2-3; D: TRBD2; CDR3: CAWSPVTSGPDTQYF; DNA: TGTGCCTGGAGTCCCGTGACTAGCGGGCCAGATACGCAGTATTTT
V: TRBV19; size: once; J: TRBJ2-5; D: .; CDR3: CASPSQPLAQYF; DNA: TGTGCCAGCCCGTCACAGCCCTTGGCCCAGTACTTC
V: TRBV29-1; size: .; J: TRBJ1-1; D: TRBD1; CDR3: CSVRGPDSNTEAFF; DNA: TGCAGCGTGAGGGGGCCGGACTCGAACACTGAAGCTTTCTTT
V: TRBV6-1; size: .; J: TRBJ1-2; D: .; CDR3: CASSEWLGVGDGYTF; DNA: TGTGCCAGCAGTGAATGGTTAGGGGTCGGCGATGGCTACACCTTC
V: TRBV6-5; size: once; J: TRBJ2-7; D: TRBD2; CDR3: CASSLASGRVDEQYF; DNA: TGTGCCAGCAGCCTAGCTAGCGGGAGGGTTGACGAGCAGTACTTC
V: TRBV19; size: .; J: TRBJ2-2; D: .; CDR3: CASSIRGNTGELFF; DNA: TGTGCCAGTAGTATAAGGGGGAACACCGGGGAGCTGTTTTTT
V: TRBV19; size: few; J: TRBJ2-5; D: .; CDR3: CASSIKGHSETQYF; DNA: TGTGCCAGTAGTATAAAGGGGCATTCCGAGACCCAGTACTTC
V: TRBV4-1; size: once; J: TRBJ2-3; D: .; CDR3: CASSLSGVAPDTQYF; DNA: TGCGCCAGCAGCCTAAGCGGTGTAGCCCCAGATACGCAGTATTTT
V: TRBV9; size: .; J: TRBJ2-5; D: .; CDR3: CASSVEGATQETQYF; DNA: TGTGCCAGCAGCGTAGAAGGAGCGACCCAAGAGACCCAGTACTTC
V: TRBV13; size: .; J: TRBJ2-7; D: TRBD2; CDR3: CASSFLADSYEQYF; DNA: TGTGCCAGCAGCTTCCTAGCGGATTCCTACGAGCAGTACTTC
V: TRBV30; size: .; J: TRBJ1-4; D: TRBD1; CDR3: CASKTGINEKLFF; DNA: TGTGCCTCGAAGACAGGGATTAATGAAAAACTGTTTTTT
V: TRBV4-3; size: .; J: TRBJ2-3; D: TRBD1; CDR3: CASSQVGSQTGYEDTQYF; DNA: TGCGCCAGCAGCCAAGTTGGCTCCCAGACAGGGTACGAAGATACGCAGTATTTT
V: TRBV7-9; size: .; J: TRBJ1-2; D: .; CDR3: CASSLPSGYTF; DNA: TGTGCCAGCAGCCTCCCGAGTGGCTACACCTTC
V: TRBV28; size: .; J: TRBJ1-1; D: TRBD1; CDR3: CASSPSGQRYVNTEAFF; DNA: TGTGCCAGCAGTCCGTCGGGACAGAGGTATGTGAACACTGAAGCTTTCTTT
V: TRBV7-2; size: few; J: TRBJ1-2; D: .; CDR3: CASSRRWGEYGYTF; DNA: TGTGCCAGCAGCCGCCGTTGGGGGGAGTACGGCTACACCTTC
V: TRBV7-2; size: .; J: TRBJ1-3; D: .; CDR3: CASSLGSVGNYDGNTIYF; DNA: TGTGCCAGCAGCTTAGGTAGCGTAGGGAATTATGATGGAAACACCATATATTTT
V: TRBV11-1; size: once; J: TRBJ1-4; D: .; CDR3: CASSTRSDTLGGKLFF; DNA: TGTGCCAGCAGCACGCGCTCGGATACTCTTGGAGGAAAACTGTTTTTT
V: TRBV7-8; size: .; J: TRBJ2-7; D: .; CDR3: CASSFVASSYEQYF; DNA: TGTGCCAGCAGCTTCGTAGCGAGCAGCTACGAGCAGTACTTC
V: TRBV5-6; size: .; J: TRBJ1-1; D: .; CDR3: CASSLQGGTEAFF; DNA: TGTGCCAGCAGCTTGCAGGGTGGCACTGAAGCTTTCTTT
V: TRBV3-1/TRBV3-2; size: .; J: TRBJ1-1; D: TRBD1; CDR3: CASSRLPGQANTEAFF; DNA: TGTGCCAGCAGCCGCCTCCCGGGACAGGCGAACACTGAAGCTTTCTTT
V: TRBV19; size: .; J: TRBJ2-2; D: TRBD2; CDR3: CASSMPGLENTGELFF; DNA: TGTGCCAGTAGTATGCCGGGACTAGAAAACACCGGGGAGCTGTTTTTT
V: TRBV28; size: .; J: TRBJ2-5; D: TRBD2; CDR3: CASTLGRVETQYF; DNA: TGTGCCAGCACCCTAGGGAGGGTGGAGACCCAGTACTTC
V: TRBV4-3; size: few; J: TRBJ2-2; D: .; CDR3: CASSRGFGELFF; DNA: TGCGCCAGCAGCCGAGGTTTCGGGGAGCTGTTTTTT
V: TRBV4-1; size: .; J: TRBJ2-5; D: .; CDR3: CASSQVGAETQYF; DNA: TGCGCCAGCAGCCAAGTGGGGGCCGAGACCCAGTACTTC
V: TRBV30; size: .; J: TRBJ2-6; D: .; CDR3: CAWSVLSGVLTF; DNA: TGTGCCTGGAGTGTACTTAGCGGCGTCCTGACTTTC